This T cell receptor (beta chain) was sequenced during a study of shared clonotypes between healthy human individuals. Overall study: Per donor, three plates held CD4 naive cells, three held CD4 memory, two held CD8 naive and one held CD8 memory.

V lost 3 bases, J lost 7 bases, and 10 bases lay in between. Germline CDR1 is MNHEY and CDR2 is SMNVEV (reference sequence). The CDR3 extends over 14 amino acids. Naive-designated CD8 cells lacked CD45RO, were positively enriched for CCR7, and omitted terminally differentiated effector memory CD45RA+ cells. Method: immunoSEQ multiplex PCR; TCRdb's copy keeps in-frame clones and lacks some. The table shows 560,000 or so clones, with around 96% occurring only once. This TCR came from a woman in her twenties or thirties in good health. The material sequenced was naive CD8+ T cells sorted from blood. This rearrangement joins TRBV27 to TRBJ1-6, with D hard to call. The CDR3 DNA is TGTGCCAGCAGTTTTAACAGCCTGAATTCACCCCTCCACTTT. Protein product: CASSFNSLNSPLHF.